The clone carrying this T cell receptor beta chain has only a few counts. Antigen unknown. This entry belongs to a study of cytomegalovirus exposure and HLA in healthy donors. Germline-derived CDR1 and CDR2 are LGHNA and YNFKEQ. After removal of 1 base from V and 6 bases from J, the junction contained 5 bases not matched to a gene. CDR3 length: 14 amino acids. Study-level results: Researchers reportedly found TCR beta sequences accurately predicted most subjects' HLA-A and HLA-B alleles.

The PCR ran on 60 Vbeta and 13 Jbeta primers. Assay: immunoSEQ multiplex PCR; the TCRdb copy retains only in-frame clones and omits some. The table lists 150,000 to 200,000 clones, 73% of them singletons. The sample was PBMCs. The receptor's source is a woman under 30 in good health and CMV-seropositive. The chain carries TRBV4-2 and TRBJ1-2; 7 nucleotides match TRBD1. DNA of the CDR3: TGTGCCAGCAGCCAAGTCTCGCAGGGGGATGGCTACACCTTC. This gives the protein CASSQVSQGDGYTF.